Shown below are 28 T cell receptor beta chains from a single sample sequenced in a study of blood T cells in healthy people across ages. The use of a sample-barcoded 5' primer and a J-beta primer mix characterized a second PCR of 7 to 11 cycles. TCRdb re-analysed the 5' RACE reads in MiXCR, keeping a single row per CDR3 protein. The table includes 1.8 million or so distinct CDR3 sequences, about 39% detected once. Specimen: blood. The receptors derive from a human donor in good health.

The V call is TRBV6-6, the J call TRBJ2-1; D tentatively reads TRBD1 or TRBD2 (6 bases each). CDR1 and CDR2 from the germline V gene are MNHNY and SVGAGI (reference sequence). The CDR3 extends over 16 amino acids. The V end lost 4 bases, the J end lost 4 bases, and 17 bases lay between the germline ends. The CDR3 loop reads CASSFTWGAGYNEQFF. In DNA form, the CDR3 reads TGTGCCAGCAGTTTTACGTGGGGGGCCGGGTACAATGAGCAGTTCTTC.

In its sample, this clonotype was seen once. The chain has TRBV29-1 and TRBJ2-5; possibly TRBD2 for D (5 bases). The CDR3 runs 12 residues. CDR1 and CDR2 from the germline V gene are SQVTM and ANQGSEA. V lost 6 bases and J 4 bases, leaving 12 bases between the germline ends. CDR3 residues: CSVGFRGETQYF. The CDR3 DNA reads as TGCAGCGTGGGTTTTCGGGGAGAGACCCAGTACTTC.

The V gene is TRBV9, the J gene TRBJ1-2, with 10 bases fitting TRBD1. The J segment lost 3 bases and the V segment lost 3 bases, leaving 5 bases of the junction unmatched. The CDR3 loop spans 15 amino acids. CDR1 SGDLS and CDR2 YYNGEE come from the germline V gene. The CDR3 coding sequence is TGTGCCAGCAGCGGGGACAGGGGATATGACTATGGCTACACCTTC. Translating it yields CASSGDRGYDYGYTF.

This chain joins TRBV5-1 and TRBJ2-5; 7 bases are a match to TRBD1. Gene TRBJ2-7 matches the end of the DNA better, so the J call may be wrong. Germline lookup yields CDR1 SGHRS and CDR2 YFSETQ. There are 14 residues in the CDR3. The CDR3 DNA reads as TGCGCCAGCAGCTGGGACAGCCCAAGGGTCGAGCAGTACTTC. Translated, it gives CASSWDSPRVEQYF.

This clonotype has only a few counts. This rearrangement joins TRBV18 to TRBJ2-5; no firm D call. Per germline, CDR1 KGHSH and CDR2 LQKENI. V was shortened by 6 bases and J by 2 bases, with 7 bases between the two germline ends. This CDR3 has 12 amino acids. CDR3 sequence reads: CASSNRQETQYF. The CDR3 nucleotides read TGTGCCAGCTCGAACAGACAAGAGACCCAGTACTTC.

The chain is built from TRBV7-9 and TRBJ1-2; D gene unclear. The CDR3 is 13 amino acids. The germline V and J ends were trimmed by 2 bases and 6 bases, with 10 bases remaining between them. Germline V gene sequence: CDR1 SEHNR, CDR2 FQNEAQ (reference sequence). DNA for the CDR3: TGTGCCAGCAGCTTATCAGGATTCAATGGCTACACCTTC. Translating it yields CASSLSGFNGYTF. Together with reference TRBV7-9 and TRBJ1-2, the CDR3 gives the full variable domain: DTGVSQNPRHKITKRGQNVTFRCDPISEHNRLYWYRQTLGQGPEFLTYFQNEAQLEKSRLLSDRFSAERPKGSFSTLEIQRTEQGDSAMYLCASSLSGFNGYTFGSGTRLTVV.

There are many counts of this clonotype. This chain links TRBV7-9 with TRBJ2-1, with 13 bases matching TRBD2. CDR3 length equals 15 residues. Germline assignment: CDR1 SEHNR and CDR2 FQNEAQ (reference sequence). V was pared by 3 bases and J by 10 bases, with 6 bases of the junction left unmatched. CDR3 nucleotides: TGTGCCAGCAGCTTCCGACTAGCGGGGGGCGACGAGCAGTTCTTC. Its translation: CASSFRLAGGDEQFF. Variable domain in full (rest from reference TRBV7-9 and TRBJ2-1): DTGVSQNPRHKITKRGQNVTFRCDPISEHNRLYWYRQTLGQGPEFLTYFQNEAQLEKSRLLSDRFSAERPKGSFSTLEIQRTEQGDSAMYLCASSFRLAGGDEQFFGPGTRLTVL.

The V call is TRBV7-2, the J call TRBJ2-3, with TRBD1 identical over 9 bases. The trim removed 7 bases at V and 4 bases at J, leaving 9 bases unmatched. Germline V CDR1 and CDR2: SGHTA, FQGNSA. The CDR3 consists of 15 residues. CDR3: CASTPDRTGADTQYF. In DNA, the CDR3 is TGTGCCAGCACCCCGGACAGGACAGGGGCAGATACGCAGTATTTT.

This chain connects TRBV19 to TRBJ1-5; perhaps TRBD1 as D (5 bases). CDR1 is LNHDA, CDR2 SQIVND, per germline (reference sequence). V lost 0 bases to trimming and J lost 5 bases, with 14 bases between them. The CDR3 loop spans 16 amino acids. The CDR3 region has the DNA TGTGCCAGTAGTATAGATCCAGGGATGGCGTATCAGCCCCAGCATTTT. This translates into CASSIDPGMAYQPQHF.

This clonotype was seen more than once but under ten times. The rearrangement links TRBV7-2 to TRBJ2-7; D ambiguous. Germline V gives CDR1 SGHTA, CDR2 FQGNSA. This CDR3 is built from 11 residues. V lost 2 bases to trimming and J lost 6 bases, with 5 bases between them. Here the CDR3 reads CASSLITEQYF. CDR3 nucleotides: TGTGCCAGCAGCTTAATCACCGAGCAGTACTTC.

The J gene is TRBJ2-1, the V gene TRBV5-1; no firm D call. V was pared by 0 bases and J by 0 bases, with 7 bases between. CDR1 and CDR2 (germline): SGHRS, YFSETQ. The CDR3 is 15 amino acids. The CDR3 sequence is CASSLARFSYNEQFF. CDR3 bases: TGCGCCAGCAGCTTGGCGCGTTTCTCCTACAATGAGCAGTTCTTC.

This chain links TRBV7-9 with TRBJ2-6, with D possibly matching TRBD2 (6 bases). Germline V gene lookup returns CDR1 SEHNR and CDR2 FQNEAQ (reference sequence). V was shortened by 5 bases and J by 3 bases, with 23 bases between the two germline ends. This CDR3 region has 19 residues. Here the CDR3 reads CASSLGSPGTAYGANVLTF. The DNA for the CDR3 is TGTGCCAGCAGCCTAGGGTCTCCCGGGACTGCCTATGGGGCCAACGTCCTGACTTTC.

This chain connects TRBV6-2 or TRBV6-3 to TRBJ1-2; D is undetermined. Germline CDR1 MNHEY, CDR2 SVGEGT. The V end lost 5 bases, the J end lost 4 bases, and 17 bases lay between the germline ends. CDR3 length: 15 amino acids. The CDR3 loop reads CASSLWTDTAYGYTF. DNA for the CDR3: TGTGCCAGCAGTCTCTGGACCGATACGGCCTATGGCTACACCTTC.

The CDR3 here is CASRTSYNTGELFF. The CDR3 DNA is TGTGCCAGCCGGACTAGCTACAACACCGGGGAGCTGTTTTTT. The rearrangement joins TRBV2 to TRBJ2-2; 8 nucleotides line up with TRBD2. J gave up 2 bases and V 8 bases, and 4 bases lay outside the gene matches. CDR1 and CDR2 (germline): SNHLY, FYNNEI. The CDR3 is 14 amino acids.

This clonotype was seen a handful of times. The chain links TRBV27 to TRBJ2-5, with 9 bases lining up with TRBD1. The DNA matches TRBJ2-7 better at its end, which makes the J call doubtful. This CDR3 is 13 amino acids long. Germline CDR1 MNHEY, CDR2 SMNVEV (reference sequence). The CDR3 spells CASRTTGGNEQYF. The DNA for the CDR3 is TGTGCCAGCAGAACGACAGGGGGGAACGAGCAGTACTTC.

The CDR3 sequence: CAICGTEYNSPLHF. In nucleotides, the CDR3 is TGTGCCATCTGCGGGACAGAGTATAATTCACCCCTCCACTTT. The V gene is TRBV10-3, the J gene TRBJ1-6, with 7 bases aligning to TRBD1. CDR1 and CDR2 from the germline V gene are ENHRY and SYGVKD. The CDR3 has 14 residues. V trimming: 8 bases; J trimming: 4 bases; junction bases outside the gene matches: 5.

The CDR3 sequence: CSVASEADGYTF. CDR3 DNA sequence: TGCAGCGTTGCCTCTGAGGCTGATGGCTACACCTTC. The chain couples TRBV29-1 to TRBJ1-2; D is undetermined. With 4 bases removed from V and 6 bases from J, the gap between germline ends came to 12 bases. Germline V gene lookup returns CDR1 SQVTM and CDR2 ANQGSEA. The CDR3 contains 12 residues.

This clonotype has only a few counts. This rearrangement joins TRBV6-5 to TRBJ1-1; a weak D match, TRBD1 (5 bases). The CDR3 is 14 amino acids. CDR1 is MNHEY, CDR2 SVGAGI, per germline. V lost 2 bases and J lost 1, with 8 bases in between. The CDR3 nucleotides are TGTGCCAGCAGTTACGGGGGGACGAACACTGAAGCTTTCTTT. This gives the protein CASSYGGTNTEAFF.

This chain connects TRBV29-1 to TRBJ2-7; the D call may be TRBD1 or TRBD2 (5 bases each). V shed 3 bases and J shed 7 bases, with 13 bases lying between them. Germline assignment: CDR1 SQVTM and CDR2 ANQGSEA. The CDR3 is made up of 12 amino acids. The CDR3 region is CSVEGPTGEQYF. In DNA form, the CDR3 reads TGCAGCGTTGAGGGGCCGACGGGAGAGCAGTACTTC.

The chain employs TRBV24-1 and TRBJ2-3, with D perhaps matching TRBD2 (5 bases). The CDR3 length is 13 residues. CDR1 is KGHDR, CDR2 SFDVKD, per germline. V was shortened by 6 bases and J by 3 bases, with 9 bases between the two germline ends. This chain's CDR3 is CATSRWETDTQYF. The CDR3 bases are TGTGCCACCAGTAGGTGGGAGACAGATACGCAGTATTTT.

CDR3 sequence (DNA): TGTGCCAGCAGCCAGGTGGGCAGGGATCGGGGTGAGCAGTTCTTC. Protein product: CASSQVGRDRGEQFF. The rearrangement joins TRBV3-1 to TRBJ2-1; D may correspond to TRBD1 or TRBD2 (5 bases each). CDR1 is LGHDT and CDR2 is YNNKEL in the germline V gene (reference sequence). V lost 3 bases and J lost 9, with 18 bases in between. This CDR3 is built from 15 residues.

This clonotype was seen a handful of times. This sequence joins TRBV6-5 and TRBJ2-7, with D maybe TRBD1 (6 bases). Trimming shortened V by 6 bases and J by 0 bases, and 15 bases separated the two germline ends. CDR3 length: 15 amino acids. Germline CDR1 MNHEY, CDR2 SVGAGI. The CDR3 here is CASRFYRDRSYEQYF. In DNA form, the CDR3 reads TGTGCCAGCAGATTTTACAGGGACCGCTCCTACGAGCAGTACTTC.

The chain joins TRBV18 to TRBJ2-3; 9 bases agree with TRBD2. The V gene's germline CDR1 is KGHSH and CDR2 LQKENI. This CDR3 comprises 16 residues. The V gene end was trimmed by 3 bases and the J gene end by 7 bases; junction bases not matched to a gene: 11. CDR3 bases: TGTGCCAGCTCACCGCGGGAGGGGGGCCACCATCATACGCAGTATTTT. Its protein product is CASSPREGGHHHTQYF. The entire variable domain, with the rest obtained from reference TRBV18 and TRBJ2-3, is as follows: NAGVMQNPRHLVRRRGQEARLRCSPMKGHSHVYWYRQLPEEGLKFMVYLQKENIIDESGMPKERFSAEFPKEGPSILRIQQVVRGDSAAYFCASSPREGGHHHTQYFGPGTRLTVL.

The chain's CDR3 is CASSLAQNYNEQFF. The CDR3 bases are TGTGCCAGCAGTTTGGCACAGAACTACAATGAGCAGTTCTTC. The chain couples TRBV12-3 or TRBV12-4 to TRBJ2-1; D is unresolved. V was cut by 3 bases and J by 3 bases, with 9 bases left in between. The CDR3 is made up of 14 amino acids.

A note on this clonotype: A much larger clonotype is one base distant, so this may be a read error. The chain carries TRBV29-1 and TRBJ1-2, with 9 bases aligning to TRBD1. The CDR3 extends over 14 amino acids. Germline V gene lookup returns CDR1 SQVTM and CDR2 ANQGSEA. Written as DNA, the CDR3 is TGCAGCGTTGAAGCCACAGGGGGCATGAATGGCTGCACCTTC. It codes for CSVEATGGMNGCTF.

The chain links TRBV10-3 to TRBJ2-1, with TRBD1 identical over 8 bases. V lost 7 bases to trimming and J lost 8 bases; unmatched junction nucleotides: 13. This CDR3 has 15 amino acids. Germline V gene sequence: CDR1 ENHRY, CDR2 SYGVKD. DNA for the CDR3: TGTGCCATCATGGGGTTGGGACAGGCGTTCCATGAGCAGTTCTTC. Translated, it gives CAIMGLGQAFHEQFF.

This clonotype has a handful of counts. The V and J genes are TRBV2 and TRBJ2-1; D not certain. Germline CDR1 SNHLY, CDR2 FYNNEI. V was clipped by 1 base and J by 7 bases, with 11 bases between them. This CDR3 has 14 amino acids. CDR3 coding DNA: TGTGCCAGCAGTGAAGGAGGAGCGTATAATGAGCAGTTCTTC. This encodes CASSEGGAYNEQFF.

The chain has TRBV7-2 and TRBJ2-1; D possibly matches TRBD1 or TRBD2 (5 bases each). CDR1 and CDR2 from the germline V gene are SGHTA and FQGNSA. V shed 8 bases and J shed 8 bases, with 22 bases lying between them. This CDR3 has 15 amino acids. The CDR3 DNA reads TGTGCCAGCCCTGCAGGGAGTTACGCTTTCGATGAGCAGTTCTTC. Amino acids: CASPAGSYAFDEQFF.